The clone carrying this T cell receptor (beta chain) was recorded at least ten times. The beta constant-region primer was an equimolar mix of two oligonucleotides covering TRBC1 and TRBC2. TCRdb passed the UMI-ligation and nested PCR reads through MiXCR, listing each CDR3 protein once. This table has about 85,000 distinct CDR3 sequences, 13% appearing once. The data were taken from a study of naive and memory T cell subsets. Specimen: central memory CD4+ T cells from blood. The TCR comes from a human donor in good health.

The DNA for the CDR3 is TGCGCCAGCAGCCAAGAAGGGCCCCCGGGTCAGCCCCAGCATTTT. This codes for CASSQEGPPGQPQHF. The chain uses TRBV4-3 and TRBJ1-5; unclear D gene. V was pared by 0 bases and J by 6 bases, with 12 bases between. This CDR3 is built from 15 residues. The germline V gene encodes CDR1 LGHNA and CDR2 YSLEER.